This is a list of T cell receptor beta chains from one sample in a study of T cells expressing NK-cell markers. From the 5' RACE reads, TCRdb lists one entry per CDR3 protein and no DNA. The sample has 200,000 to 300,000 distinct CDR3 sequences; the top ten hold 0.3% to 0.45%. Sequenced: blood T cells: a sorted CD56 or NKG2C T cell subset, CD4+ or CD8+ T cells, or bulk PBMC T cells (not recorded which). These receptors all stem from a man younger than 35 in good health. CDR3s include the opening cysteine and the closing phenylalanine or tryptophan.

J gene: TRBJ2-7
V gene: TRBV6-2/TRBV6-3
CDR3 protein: CASSFRGLSSSYEQYF

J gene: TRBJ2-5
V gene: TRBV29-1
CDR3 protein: CSGRVAGGPGETQYF

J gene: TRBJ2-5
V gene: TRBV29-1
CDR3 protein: CSVEDSGRQTQYF

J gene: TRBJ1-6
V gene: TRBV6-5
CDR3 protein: CASSYSDRVDSPLHF

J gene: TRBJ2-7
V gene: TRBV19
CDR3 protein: CATTRTVRNSYEQYF

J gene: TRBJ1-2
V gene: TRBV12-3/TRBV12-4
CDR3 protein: CASSTSPFGGGYTF

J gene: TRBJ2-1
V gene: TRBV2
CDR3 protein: CASRVGSSYNEQFF

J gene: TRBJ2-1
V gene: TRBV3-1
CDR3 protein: CASSIQPGTKVHEQFF

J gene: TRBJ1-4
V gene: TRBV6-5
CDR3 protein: CASSTEVLFPGDNEKLFF

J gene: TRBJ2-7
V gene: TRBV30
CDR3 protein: CASTLAGSYEQYF

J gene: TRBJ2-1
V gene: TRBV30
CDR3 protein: CAWSALSGRENEQFF

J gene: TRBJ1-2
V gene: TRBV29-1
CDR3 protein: CSVSLAVLGGYTF

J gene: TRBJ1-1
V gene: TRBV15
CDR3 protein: CATALRAQFNTEAFF

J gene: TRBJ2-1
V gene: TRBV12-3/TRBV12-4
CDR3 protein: CASSPEAGFSNEQFF

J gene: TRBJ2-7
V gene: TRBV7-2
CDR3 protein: CASSSGLAAPYEQYF

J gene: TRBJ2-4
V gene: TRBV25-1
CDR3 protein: CASRPSGDTKNIQYF

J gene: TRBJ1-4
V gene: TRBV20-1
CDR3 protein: CSARPAQLANEKLFF

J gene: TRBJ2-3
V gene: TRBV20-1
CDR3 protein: CSARIPATSTDTQYF

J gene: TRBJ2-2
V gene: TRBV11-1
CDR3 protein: CASSLVSGGPWAGELFF

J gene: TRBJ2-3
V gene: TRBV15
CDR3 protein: CATFRGRVVTDTQYF

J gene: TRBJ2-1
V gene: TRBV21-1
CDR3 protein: CASWRWGERMRNEQFF

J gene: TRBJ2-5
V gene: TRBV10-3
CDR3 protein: CAISGGQATQYF

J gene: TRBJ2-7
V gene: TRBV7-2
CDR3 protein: CASSFADALYEQYF

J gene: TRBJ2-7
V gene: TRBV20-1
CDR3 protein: CSASGDYSLYEQYF

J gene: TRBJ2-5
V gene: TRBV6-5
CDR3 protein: CASSVNEETQYF